Listed below are T cell receptor beta chains from one sample, sequenced in a study of T cell changes during pregnancy in multiple sclerosis. Some clones are missing from TCRdb's copy, which holds only in-frame ones; the method was immunoSEQ multiplex PCR. The table includes about 75,000 clones, 89% detected once. Material: peripheral blood, obtained in the first trimester of pregnancy. Receptors were obtained from a female donor in good health, enrolled as a control in a pregnancy study. CDR3s include the opening cysteine and the closing phenylalanine or tryptophan.

v_gene	j_gene	CDR3aa
TRBV19	TRBJ2-7	CASRREAGGTYEQYF
TRBV25-1	TRBJ1-4	CASSGAWGAWEKLFF
TRBV6-1	TRBJ1-6	CASSEPRQGFSPLHF
TRBV6-1	TRBJ1-1	CTSTSPTGTEAFF
TRBV6-5	TRBJ1-5	CASSLDSSNQPQHF
TRBV28	TRBJ1-3	CASSFPDNPRNTIYF
TRBV4-3	TRBJ2-7	CASSHTPRGYEQYF
TRBV5-1	TRBJ2-7	CASSALDSLYEQYF
TRBV9	TRBJ2-2	CASSQTSLREVGELFF
TRBV6-5	TRBJ1-2	CASSYKDRYGYTF
TRBV18	TRBJ2-2	CASSPRRDRGTTGELFF
TRBV5-1	TRBJ2-5	CASTRTSYAETQYF
TRBV28	TRBJ1-2	CASSWRDYGYTF
TRBV4-1	TRBJ2-5	CASSQGRGGGRIETQYF
TRBV7-9	TRBJ1-5	CASSPLLDSQPQHF
TRBV9	TRBJ2-5	CASSVDGETQYF
TRBV7-7	TRBJ1-2	CASSPVEGGGYTF
TRBV28	TRBJ1-1	CASSTTDTEAFF
TRBV5-4	TRBJ1-2	CASSYGNRGTGYTF
TRBV19	TRBJ2-3	CASSIAGSPPDTQYF
TRBV7-9	TRBJ2-4	CASSLGQGGWDIQYF
TRBV18	TRBJ1-3	CASSPYKSGSSGNTIYF
TRBV27	TRBJ2-1	CASGRGDYNEQFF
TRBV18	TRBJ2-3	CASSPLETGGADTQYF
TRBV19	TRBJ1-1	CASSIRQHTEAFF
TRBV11-2	TRBJ1-5	CASSLERNQPQHF
TRBV5-6	TRBJ1-1	CASSLNRGMNTEAFF
TRBV25-1	TRBJ2-6	CASSERRIGGAGANVLTF
TRBV2	TRBJ2-1	CASSPGQGAINEQFF
TRBV28	TRBJ2-7	CASSLYPGKGYEQYF
TRBV5-1	TRBJ1-1	CASSAGQNTEAFF
TRBV5-4	TRBJ1-1	CASSLAGGPGTEAFF
TRBV19	TRBJ1-2	CASRPTGEPANGYTF
TRBV28	TRBJ2-5	CASSRLTAQETQYF
TRBV25-1	TRBJ2-4	CASTKTGGANIQYF
TRBV28	TRBJ2-5	CASSSFRDRYQETQYF
TRBV19	TRBJ1-5	CASSPRTGSPQYSNQPQHF
TRBV7-2	TRBJ1-3	CASSLLRGQRNF
TRBV6-5	TRBJ1-5	CASSYFGNQPQHF
TRBV5-1	TRBJ1-1	CASSWDSMNTEAFF
TRBV6-5	TRBJ1-1	CASSYTGAGGGRAFF
TRBV11-3	TRBJ2-1	CASSHGLVDYNEQFF
TRBV4-3	TRBJ2-1	CASSQASGGSYNEQFF
TRBV6-1	TRBJ2-7	CASSVRTGPGREQYF
TRBV7-9	TRBJ1-3	CASSRIYRVEGNTIYF
TRBV7-2	TRBJ2-3	CASSPSTDTQYF
TRBV27	TRBJ1-1	CASSPWDSLGDSGAFF
TRBV30	TRBJ2-7	CAWNPGLAVSYEQYF
TRBV19	TRBJ2-3	CASSTGLDTQYF
TRBV9	TRBJ1-2	CASSVDTGYGYTF
TRBV21-1	TRBJ1-6	CASSKREGSHSPLHF
TRBV27	TRBJ2-2	CASSSGQGGSTGELFF
TRBV2	TRBJ1-4	CASTPTWGPNEKLFF
TRBV19	TRBJ1-2	CASSINRGANYGYTF
TRBV27	TRBJ2-5	CASSLIAYKGETQYF
TRBV20-1	TRBJ1-2	CRGTGNSGYTF
TRBV6-6	TRBJ1-4	CASSTQRVGEKLFF